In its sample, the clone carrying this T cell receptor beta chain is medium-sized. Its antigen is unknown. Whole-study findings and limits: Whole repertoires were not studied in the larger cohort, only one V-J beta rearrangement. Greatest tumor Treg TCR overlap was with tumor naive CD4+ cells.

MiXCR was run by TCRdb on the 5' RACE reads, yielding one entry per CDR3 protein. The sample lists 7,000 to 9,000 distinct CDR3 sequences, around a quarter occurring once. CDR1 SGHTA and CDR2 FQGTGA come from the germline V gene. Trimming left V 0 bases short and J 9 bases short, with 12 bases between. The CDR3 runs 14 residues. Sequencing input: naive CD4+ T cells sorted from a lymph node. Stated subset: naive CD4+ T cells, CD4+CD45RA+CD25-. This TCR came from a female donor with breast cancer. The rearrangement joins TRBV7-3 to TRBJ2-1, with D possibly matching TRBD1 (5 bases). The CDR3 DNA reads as TGTGCCAGCAGCTTAACATCCAGGGTGGGTGAGCAGTTCTTC. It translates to CASSLTSRVGEQFF.